This record concerns one TCR beta chain sequence. Its antigen is still unknown. The record has no base qualities; no much larger clone is one base away. The sample is drawn from a study of control samples from healthy donors and cancer patients (dated by TCRdb to 2019 to 2021). The library was obtained by the immunoSEQ multiplex PCR assay. The clones in this table, taken by TCRdb from immuneACCESS, are in-frame only. Not every clone is retained; where verified, under half of the shortfall comes from an unresolved V gene, and the cause of the rest is unknown. A total of some 90,000 clones appear in this sample, 85% to 90% of them only once. Less than 8.5% of the sample is taken by the ten largest. Trimming costs V 4 bases and J 10 bases, and their ends lie 13 bases apart. For CDR1 and CDR2, the germline V gene lists LGHNA and YSLEER. The CDR3 runs 13 amino acids, cysteine and phenylalanine included. Here the CDR3 DNA is all that survives: 39 bases in frame from base 1.

The sample taken for sequencing was blood. The V and J segments used are TRBV4-3 and TRBJ1-4, with TRBD1 as a weak D call on 6 bases. The origin of this receptor is a woman aged 60-75 years in good health. The CDR3: CASSRSRGGKLFF. The nucleotides read TGCGCCAGCAGCCGATCGCGAGGGGGAAAACTGTTTTTT.